The rows below give T cell receptor beta chains drawn from one sample of a study of beta chain features in type 1 diabetes. Data came from immunoSEQ multiplex PCR; TCRdb stores just in-frame clones and leaves some out. The top ten clones hold about 0.64% of a sample with a few hundred thousand clones, 8.5% to 10% of them seen once. Sequenced material: central memory CD4+ T cells from blood. The source is a man younger than 45 with type 1 diabetes. Each CDR3 is given with its conserved first and last residue. A D gene is named only where the DNA matches it firmly. A row's size may be missing; if present it is once, few, many or a size class.

cdr3_length j_call d_call v_call clone_size cdr3_nt cdr3_aa
13 TRBJ1-5 NA TRBV6-4 many TGTGCCAGCAGTGTGACAGCTTATCAGCCCCAGCATTTT CASSVTAYQPQHF
13 TRBJ2-7 NA TRBV7-9 NA TGTGCCAGCAGCTTACAGGCATACTACGAGCAGTACTTC CASSLQAYYEQYF
14 TRBJ1-4 TRBD1 TRBV2 many TGTGCCAGCAGAGCGACAGGGGGCGGCGAAAAACTGTTTTTT CASRATGGGEKLFF
15 TRBJ1-4 NA TRBV11-2 many TGTGCCAGCAGCCAGGCCGCGGGGGGTAATGAAAAACTGTTTTTT CASSQAAGGNEKLFF
12 TRBJ1-1 NA TRBV28 few TGTGCCAGCAGTTTATTTGGGGGTGAAGCTTTCTTT CASSLFGGEAFF
14 TRBJ1-1 NA TRBV6-1 few TGTGCCAGCACCTTGGGAGGGCAGAACACTGAAGCTTTCTTT CASTLGGQNTEAFF
13 TRBJ2-7 TRBD2 TRBV28 few TGTGCCACCCTACTAGCGGGAGCCTACGAGCAGTACTTC CATLLAGAYEQYF
22 TRBJ2-2 TRBD2 TRBV23-1 NA TGCGCCAGACCTATATCTTCAGCAAAGTGCGGTGGCGGGAGTGAGTACACCGGGGAGCTGTTTTTT CARPISSAKCGGGSEYTGELFF
12 TRBJ2-5 NA TRBV28 few TGTGCCAGCACGGGCGGACGGGCGACCCAGTACTTC CASTGGRATQYF
16 TRBJ1-4 TRBD1 TRBV18 NA TGTGCCAGCTCACAAACAGGGGCCTTAGGTTATGAAAAACTGTTTTTT CASSQTGALGYEKLFF
13 TRBJ1-2 NA TRBV18 NA TGTGCCAGCTCGCCAGAGGCGGGCAGTGGCTACACCTTC CASSPEAGSGYTF
13 TRBJ2-7 NA TRBV28 few TGTGCCAGCAGCGTCGGACCGATCTACGAGCAGTACTTC CASSVGPIYEQYF
14 TRBJ1-2 NA TRBV18 few TGTGCCAGCTCACCACTAAGGACAGACTATGGCTACACCTTC CASSPLRTDYGYTF
15 TRBJ2-2 NA TRBV5-1 NA TGCGCCAGCAGCAATCCTCAGGGATTCACCGGGGAGCTGTTTTTT CASSNPQGFTGELFF
16 TRBJ2-1 NA TRBV18 NA TGTGCCAGCTCACCGCGAGGGAACTCTCTCTACAATGAGCAGTTCTTC CASSPRGNSLYNEQFF
14 TRBJ2-3 TRBD2 TRBV4-2 NA TGTGCCAGCAGCCAAGAGGGGGAGGGTCATACGCAGTATTTT CASSQEGEGHTQYF
16 TRBJ1-1 TRBD1 TRBV5-6 few TGTGCCAGCAGCTCCCAGGGACAGGGTTTTTCAGGTGAAGCTTTCTTT CASSSQGQGFSGEAFF
13 TRBJ1-4 NA TRBV18 few TGTGCCAGCTTAAGCGGCGTTAATGAAAAACTGTTTTTT CASLSGVNEKLFF
14 TRBJ1-1 NA TRBV7-9 many TGTGCCAGCAGCCCCAAGGGGAAGGACACTGAAGCTTTCTTT CASSPKGKDTEAFF